This T cell receptor beta chain was retrieved from a study of cytomegalovirus exposure and HLA in healthy donors. Study-wide results and limits: An assumption of roughly uniform sequencing depth across donors underlay the presence/absence analyses.

The PCR ran on 60 Vbeta and 13 Jbeta primers. Sequencing used immunoSEQ multiplex PCR; TCRdb keeps in-frame clones, though not all of them. The sample table includes under 200,000 clones. Points on this clone: The antigen is not known.

Looked up from germline, CDR1 is LNHDA and CDR2 is SQIVND (reference sequence). The V end lost 1 base, the J end lost 2 bases, and 12 bases lay between the germline ends. The CDR3 contains 15 residues. Sequenced: PBMCs. The rearrangement uses TRBV19 and TRBJ2-7; the D is unclear. The TCR originated in a man aged 30 to 39 in good health and CMV-seronegative. CDR3: CASSIVVGQTYEQYF. The CDR3 nucleotides read TGTGCCAGTAGTATAGTGGTGGGCCAAACCTACGAGCAGTACTTC. The full variable domain, its missing parts supplied by reference TRBV19 and TRBJ2-7, is DGGITQSPKYLFRKEGQNVTLSCEQNLNHDAMYWYRQDPGQGLRLIYYSQIVNDFQKGDIAEGYSVSREKKESFPLTVTSAQKNPTAFYLCASSIVVGQTYEQYFGPGTRLTVT.